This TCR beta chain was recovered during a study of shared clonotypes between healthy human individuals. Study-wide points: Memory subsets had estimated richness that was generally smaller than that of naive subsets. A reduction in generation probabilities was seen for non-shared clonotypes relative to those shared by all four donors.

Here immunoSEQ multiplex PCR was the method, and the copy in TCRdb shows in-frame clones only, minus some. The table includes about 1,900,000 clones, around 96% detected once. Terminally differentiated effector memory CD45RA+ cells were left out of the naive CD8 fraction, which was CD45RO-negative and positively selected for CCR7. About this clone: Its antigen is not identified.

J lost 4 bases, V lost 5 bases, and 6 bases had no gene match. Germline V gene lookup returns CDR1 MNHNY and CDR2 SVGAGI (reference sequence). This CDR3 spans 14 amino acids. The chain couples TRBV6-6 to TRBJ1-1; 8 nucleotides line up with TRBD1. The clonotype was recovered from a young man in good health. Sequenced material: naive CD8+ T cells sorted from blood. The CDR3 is CASSPGGWGTEAFF. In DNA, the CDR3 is TGTGCCAGCAGTCCAGGGGGCTGGGGCACTGAAGCTTTCTTT.